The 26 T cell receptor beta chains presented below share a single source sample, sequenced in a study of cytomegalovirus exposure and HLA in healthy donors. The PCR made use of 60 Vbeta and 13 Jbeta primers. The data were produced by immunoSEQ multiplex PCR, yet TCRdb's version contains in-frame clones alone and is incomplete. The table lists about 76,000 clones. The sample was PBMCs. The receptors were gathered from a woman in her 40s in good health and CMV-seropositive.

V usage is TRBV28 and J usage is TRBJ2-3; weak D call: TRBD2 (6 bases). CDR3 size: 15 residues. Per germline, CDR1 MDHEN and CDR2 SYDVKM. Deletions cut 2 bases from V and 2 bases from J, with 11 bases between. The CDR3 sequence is CASSLGLATTDTQYF. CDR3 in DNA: TGTGCCAGCAGTTTAGGGCTAGCGACCACAGATACGCAGTATTTT.

CDR3 coding DNA: TGTGCCAGCAGTGTTGGGACAGGGGCCTTCCAATCCTACGAGCAGTACTTC. Its protein is CASSVGTGAFQSYEQYF. V and J are TRBV6-1 and TRBJ2-7; 10 bases are a match to TRBD1. Trimming at V came to 4 bases and at J to 1 base, leaving 10 bases not matched to a gene. Germline V lookup: CDR1 MNHNS, CDR2 SASEGT. The CDR3 contains 17 residues.

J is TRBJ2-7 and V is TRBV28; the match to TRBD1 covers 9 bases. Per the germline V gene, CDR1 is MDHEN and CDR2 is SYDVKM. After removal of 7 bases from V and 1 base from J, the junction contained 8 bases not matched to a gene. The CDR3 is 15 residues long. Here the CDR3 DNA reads TGTGCCAGCACTACAGGGGGCACCCAATCCTACGAGCAGTACTTC. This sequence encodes CASTTGGTQSYEQYF. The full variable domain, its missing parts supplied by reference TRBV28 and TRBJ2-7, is DVKVTQSSRYLVKRTGEKVFLECVQDMDHENMFWYRQDPGLGLRLIYFSYDVKMKEKGDIPEGYSVSREKKERFSLILESASTNQTSMYLCASTTGGTQSYEQYFGPGTRLTVT.

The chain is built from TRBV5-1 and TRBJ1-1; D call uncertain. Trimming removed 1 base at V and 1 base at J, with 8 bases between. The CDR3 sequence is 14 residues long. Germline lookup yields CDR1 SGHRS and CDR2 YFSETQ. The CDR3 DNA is TGCGCCAGCAGCTTGACCGGGGAGAACACTGAAGCTTTCTTT. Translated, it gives CASSLTGENTEAFF.

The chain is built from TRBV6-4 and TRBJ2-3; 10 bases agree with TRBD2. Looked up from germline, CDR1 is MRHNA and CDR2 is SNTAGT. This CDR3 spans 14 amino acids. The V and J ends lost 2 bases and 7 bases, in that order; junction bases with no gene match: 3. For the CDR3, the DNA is TGTGCCAGCAGTGACGGGACTAGCGATCATACGCAGTATTTT. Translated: CASSDGTSDHTQYF.

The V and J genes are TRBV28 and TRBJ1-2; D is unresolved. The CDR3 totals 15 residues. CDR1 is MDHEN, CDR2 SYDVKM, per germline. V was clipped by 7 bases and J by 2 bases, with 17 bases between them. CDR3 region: CASTPAGGRNYGYTF. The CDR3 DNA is TGTGCCAGCACCCCGGCAGGAGGACGGAACTATGGCTACACCTTC.

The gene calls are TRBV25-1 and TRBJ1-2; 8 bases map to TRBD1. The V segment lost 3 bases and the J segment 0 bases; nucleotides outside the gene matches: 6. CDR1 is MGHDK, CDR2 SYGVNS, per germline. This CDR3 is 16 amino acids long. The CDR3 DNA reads TGTGCCAGCAGTGAGGAACAGGGGGAGACTAACTATGGCTACACCTTC. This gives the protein CASSEEQGETNYGYTF.

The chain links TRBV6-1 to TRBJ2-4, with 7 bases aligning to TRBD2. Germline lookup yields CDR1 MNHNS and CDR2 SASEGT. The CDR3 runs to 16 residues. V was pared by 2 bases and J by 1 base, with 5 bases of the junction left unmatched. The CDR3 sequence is CASSEKAGEAKNIQYF. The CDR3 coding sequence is TGTGCCAGCAGTGAAAAGGCGGGGGAGGCCAAAAACATTCAGTACTTC.

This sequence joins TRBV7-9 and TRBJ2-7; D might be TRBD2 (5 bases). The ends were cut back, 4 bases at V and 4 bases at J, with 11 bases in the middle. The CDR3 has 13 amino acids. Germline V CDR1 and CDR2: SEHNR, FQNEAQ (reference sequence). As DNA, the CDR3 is TGTGCCAGCAGCTCCGGACTGGGGTACGAGCAGTACTTC. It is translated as CASSSGLGYEQYF.

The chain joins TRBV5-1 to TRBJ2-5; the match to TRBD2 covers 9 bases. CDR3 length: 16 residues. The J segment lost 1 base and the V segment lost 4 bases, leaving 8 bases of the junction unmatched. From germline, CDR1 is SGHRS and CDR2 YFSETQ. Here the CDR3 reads CASSALAGGFQETQYF. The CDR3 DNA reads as TGCGCCAGCAGCGCCCTCGCGGGGGGGTTCCAAGAGACCCAGTACTTC.

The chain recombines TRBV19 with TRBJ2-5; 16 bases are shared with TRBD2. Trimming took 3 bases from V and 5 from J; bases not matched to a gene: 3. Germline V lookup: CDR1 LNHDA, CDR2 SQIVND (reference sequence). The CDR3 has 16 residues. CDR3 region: CASSMGLAGGLETQYF. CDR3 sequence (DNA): TGTGCCAGTAGTATGGGACTAGCGGGAGGGTTGGAGACCCAGTACTTC.

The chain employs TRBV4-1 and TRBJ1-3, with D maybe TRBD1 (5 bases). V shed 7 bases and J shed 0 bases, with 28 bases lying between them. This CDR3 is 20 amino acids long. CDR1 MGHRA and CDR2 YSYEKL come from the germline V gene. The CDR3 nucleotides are TGCGCCAGCACCTCAGGGAGGGTCGTAAGTAGTCGGGGCTCTGGAAACACCATATATTTT. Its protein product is CASTSGRVVSSRGSGNTIYF.

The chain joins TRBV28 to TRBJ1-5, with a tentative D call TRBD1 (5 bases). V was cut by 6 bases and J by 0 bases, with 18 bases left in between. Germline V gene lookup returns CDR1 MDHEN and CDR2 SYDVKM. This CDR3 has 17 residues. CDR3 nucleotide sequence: TGTGCCAGCAGGTCCCTAGGGGTTGCCTATAGCAATCAGCCCCAGCATTTT. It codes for CASRSLGVAYSNQPQHF.

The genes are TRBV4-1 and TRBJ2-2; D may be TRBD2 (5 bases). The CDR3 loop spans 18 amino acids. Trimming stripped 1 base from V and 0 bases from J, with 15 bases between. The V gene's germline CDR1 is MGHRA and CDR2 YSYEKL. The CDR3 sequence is CASSQARILGTNTGELFF. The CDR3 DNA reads TGCGCCAGCAGCCAAGCAAGAATACTAGGAACGAACACCGGGGAGCTGTTTTTT.

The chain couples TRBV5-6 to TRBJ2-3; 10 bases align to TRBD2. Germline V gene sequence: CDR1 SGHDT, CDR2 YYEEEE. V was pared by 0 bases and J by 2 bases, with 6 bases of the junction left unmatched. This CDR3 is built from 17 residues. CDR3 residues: CASSLATSGMSTDTQYF. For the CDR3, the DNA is TGTGCCAGCAGCTTGGCCACTAGCGGGATGTCCACAGATACGCAGTATTTT. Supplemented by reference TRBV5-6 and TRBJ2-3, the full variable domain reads DAGVTQSPTHLIKTRGQQVTLRCSPKSGHDTVSWYQQALGQGPQFIFQYYEEEERQRGNFPDRFSGHQFPNYSSELNVNALLLGDSALYLCASSLATSGMSTDTQYFGPGTRLTVL.

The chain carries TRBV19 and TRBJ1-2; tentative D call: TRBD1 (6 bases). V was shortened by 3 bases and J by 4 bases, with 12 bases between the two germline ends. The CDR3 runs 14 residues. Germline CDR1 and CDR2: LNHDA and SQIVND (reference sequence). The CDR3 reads CASSMDSVGYGYTF. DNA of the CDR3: TGTGCCAGTAGTATGGACAGTGTCGGCTATGGCTACACCTTC.

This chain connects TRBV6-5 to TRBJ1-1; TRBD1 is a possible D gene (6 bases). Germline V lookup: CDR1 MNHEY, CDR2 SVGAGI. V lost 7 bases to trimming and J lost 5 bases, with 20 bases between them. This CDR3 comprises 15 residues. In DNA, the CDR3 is TGTGCCAGCACCCGGAGTTTAGGGACAACTACTGAAGCTTTCTTT. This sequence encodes CASTRSLGTTTEAFF.

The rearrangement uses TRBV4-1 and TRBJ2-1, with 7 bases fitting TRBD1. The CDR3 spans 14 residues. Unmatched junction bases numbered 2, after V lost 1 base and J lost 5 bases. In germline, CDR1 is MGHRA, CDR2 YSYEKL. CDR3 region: CASSQGTGNNEQFF. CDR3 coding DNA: TGCGCCAGCAGCCAAGGGACAGGCAACAATGAGCAGTTCTTC.

CDR3 nucleotide sequence: TGTGCCAGCAGTCTCGAACAGGGGTGGCGAACTGAAGCTTTCTTT. Translated: CASSLEQGWRTEAFF. This chain uses TRBV28 with TRBJ1-1; the match to TRBD1 covers 7 bases. Germline assignment: CDR1 MDHEN and CDR2 SYDVKM. Unmatched junction bases numbered 11, after V lost 5 bases and J lost 5 bases. The CDR3 covers 15 residues.

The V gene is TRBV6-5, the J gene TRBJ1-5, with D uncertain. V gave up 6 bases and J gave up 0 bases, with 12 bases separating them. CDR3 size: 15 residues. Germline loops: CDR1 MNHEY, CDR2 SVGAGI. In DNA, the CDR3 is TGTGCCAGCAGCCCCATCGCGAGTAGCAATCAGCCCCAGCATTTT. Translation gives CASSPIASSNQPQHF.

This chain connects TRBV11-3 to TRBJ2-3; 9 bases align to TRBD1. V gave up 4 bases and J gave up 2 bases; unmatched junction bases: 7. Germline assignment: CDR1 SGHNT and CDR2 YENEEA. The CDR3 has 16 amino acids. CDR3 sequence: CASSSPGTGYTDTQYF. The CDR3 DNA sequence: TGTGCCAGCAGCTCGCCCGGGACAGGGTACACAGATACGCAGTATTTT.

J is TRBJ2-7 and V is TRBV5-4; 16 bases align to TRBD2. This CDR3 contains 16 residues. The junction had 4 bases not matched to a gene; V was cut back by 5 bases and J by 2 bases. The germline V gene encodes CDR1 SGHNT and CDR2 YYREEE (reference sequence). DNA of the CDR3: TGTGCCAGCAGGTCCGGGACTAGCGGGGGGGCCTACGAGCAGTACTTC. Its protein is CASRSGTSGGAYEQYF.

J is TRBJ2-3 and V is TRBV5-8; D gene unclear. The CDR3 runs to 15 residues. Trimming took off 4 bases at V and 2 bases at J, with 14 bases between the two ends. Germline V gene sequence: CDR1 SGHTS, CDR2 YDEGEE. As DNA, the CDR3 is TGTGCCAGCAGCATACGACTGACCATCACAGATACGCAGTATTTT. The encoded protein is CASSIRLTITDTQYF. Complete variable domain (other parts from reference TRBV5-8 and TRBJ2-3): EAGVTQSPTHLIKTRGQQATLRCSPISGHTSVYWYQQALGLGLQFLLWYDEGEERNRGNFPPRFSGRQFPNYSSELNVNALELEDSALYLCASSIRLTITDTQYFGPGTRLTVL.

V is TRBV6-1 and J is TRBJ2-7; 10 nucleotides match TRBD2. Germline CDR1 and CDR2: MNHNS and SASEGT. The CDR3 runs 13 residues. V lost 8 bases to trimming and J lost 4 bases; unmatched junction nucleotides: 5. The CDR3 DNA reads TGTGCCAGCTCCCCTAGCGGGAGTTACGAGCAGTACTTC. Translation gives CASSPSGSYEQYF.

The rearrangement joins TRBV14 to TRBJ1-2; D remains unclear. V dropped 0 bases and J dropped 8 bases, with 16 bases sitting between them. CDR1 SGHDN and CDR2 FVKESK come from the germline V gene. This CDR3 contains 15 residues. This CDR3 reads CASSQDPAAIGGYTF. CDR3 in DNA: TGTGCCAGCAGCCAAGACCCGGCAGCCATCGGGGGCTACACCTTC.

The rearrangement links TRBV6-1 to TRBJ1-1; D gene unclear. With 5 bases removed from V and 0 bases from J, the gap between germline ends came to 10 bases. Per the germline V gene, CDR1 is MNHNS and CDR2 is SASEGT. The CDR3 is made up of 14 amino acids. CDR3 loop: CASSWVRLNTEAFF. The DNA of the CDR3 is TGTGCCAGCAGTTGGGTCAGGTTGAACACTGAAGCTTTCTTT.